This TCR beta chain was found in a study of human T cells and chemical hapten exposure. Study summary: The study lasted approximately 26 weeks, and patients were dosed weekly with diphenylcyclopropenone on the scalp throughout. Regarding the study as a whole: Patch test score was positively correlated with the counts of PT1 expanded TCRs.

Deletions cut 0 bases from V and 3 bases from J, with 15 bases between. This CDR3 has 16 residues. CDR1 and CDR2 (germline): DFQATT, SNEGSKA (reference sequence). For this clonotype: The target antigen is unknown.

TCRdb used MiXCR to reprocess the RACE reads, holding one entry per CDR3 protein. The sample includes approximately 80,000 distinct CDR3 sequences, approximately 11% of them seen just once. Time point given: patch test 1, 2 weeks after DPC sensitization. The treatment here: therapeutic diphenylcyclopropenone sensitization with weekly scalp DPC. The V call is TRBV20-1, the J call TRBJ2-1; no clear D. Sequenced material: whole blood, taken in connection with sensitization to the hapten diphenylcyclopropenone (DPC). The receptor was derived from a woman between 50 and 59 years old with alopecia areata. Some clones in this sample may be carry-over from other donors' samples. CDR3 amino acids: CSARDGMGGIYNEQFF. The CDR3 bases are TGCAGTGCTAGAGATGGTATGGGCGGAATCTACAATGAGCAGTTCTTC.